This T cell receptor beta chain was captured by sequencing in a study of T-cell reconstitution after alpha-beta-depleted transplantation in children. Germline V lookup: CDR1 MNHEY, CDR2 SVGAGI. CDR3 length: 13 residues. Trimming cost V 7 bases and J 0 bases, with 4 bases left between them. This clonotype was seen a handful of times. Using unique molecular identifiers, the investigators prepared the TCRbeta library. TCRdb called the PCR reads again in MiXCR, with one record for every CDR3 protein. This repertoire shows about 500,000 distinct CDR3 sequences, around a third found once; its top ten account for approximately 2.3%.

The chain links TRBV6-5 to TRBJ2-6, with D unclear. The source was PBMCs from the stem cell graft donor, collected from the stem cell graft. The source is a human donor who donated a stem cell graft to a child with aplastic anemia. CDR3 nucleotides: TGTGCCAGCATGTACTCTGGGGCCAACGTCCTGACTTTC. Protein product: CASMYSGANVLTF.